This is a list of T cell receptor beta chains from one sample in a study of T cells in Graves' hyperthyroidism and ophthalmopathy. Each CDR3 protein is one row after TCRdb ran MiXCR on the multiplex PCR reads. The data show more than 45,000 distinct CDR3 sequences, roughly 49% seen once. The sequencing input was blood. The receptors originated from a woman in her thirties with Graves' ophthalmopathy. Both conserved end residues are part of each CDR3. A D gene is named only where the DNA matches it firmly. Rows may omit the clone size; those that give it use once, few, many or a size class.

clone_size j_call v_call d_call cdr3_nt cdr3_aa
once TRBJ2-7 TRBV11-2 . TGCGCCAGCAGCCGTGATAGGAGCGCCTACGAGCAGTACTTC CASSRDRSAYEQYF
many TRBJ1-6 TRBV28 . TGTGCCAGCAGTCCGCCTGACCCACCCCTCCACTTT CASSPPDPPLHF
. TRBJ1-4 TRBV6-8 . TGTGCCAGCAGTTCACAGGGCGGAAATGAAAAACTGTTTTTT CASSSQGGNEKLFF
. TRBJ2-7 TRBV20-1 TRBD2 TGCAGTGCTTTAAGACTAGCGGGAGTGAGGGAGCAGTACTTC CSALRLAGVREQYF
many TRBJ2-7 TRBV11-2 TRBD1 TGTGCCAGCAGCTTAGACCTTCCCTGGACAGGGATTTCCTACGAGCAGTACTTC CASSLDLPWTGISYEQYF
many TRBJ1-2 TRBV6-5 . TGTGCCAGCAGTCGCCGGACGGGCGCCGTCTATGGCTACACCTTC CASSRRTGAVYGYTF
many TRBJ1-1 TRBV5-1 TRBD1 TGCGCCAGCAGCTCTGGGACAGGGGGTATCTTGAACACTGAAGCTTTCTTT CASSSGTGGILNTEAFF
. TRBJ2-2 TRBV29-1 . TGCAGCAGTCGCCGGGGCACCGGGGAGCTGTTTTTT CSSRRGTGELFF
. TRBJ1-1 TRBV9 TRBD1 TGTGCCAGCAGCCCGGGACAGGGGTCTGAAGCTTTCTTT CASSPGQGSEAFF
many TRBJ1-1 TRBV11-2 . TGTGCCAGCACCTTGACGGTCTGGACTGAAGCTTTCTTT CASTLTVWTEAFF
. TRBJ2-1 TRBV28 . TGTGCCAGCAGTTTTTTGGGGTATGTCAATGAGCAGTTCTTC CASSFLGYVNEQFF
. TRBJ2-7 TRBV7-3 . TGTGTCAGCAGCCCTTCATTAGGGGGTAGCTACGAGCAGTACTTC CVSSPSLGGSYEQYF
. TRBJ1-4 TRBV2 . TGTGCCAGCAGTGAGCCCGAGGATAGCTCCTACAATGAAAAACTGTTCTTT CASSEPEDSSYNEKLFF
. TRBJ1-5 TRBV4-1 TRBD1 TGCGCCAGCAGCCCCAGACAGGGAGGAGGTCAGCCCCAGCATTTC CASSPRQGGGQPQHF
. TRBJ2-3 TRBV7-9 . TGTGCCAGCAGTTCTAAGAGGACAGAAAGCACAGATACGCAGTATTTT CASSSKRTESTDTQYF
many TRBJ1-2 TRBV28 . TGTGCCAGCAGCCCCCAGGGTACCTATGGCTACACCTTC CASSPQGTYGYTF
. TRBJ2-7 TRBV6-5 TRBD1 TGTGCCAGCCTACCGGGACAGGGCTTTAACGAGCAGTACTTC CASLPGQGFNEQYF
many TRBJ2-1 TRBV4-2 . TGTGCCAGCAGCCAAGATGAAGGGGGGAGGTACAATGAGCAGTTCTTC CASSQDEGGRYNEQFF
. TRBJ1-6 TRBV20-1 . TGCAGTGCTGGAACAGGGTATAATTCACCCCTCCACTTT CSAGTGYNSPLHF
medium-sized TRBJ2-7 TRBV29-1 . TGCAGCGCAAGTGAGGGGAGTGCCTACGAGCAGTACTTC CSASEGSAYEQYF
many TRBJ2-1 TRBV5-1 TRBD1 TGCGCCAGCAGTCTCGGACAGGGGGCAGACAATGAGCAGTTCTTC CASSLGQGADNEQFF
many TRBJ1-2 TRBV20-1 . TGCAGTGCTAGAGTAACGGTGTCAGGGGATGGCTACACCTTC CSARVTVSGDGYTF
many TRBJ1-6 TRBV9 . TGTGCCAGCAGCCCCCATCCTGTTATACTTTCACCCCTCCACTTT CASSPHPVILSPLHF
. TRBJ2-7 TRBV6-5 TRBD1 TGTGCCAGCAGGGGGACAGGGGAGCAGTACTTC CASRGTGEQYF
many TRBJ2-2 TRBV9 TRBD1 TGTGCCAGCAGCGGACAGGGGTCGAACACCGGGGAGCTGTTTTTT CASSGQGSNTGELFF
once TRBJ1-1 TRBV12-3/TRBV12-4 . TGTGCCAGCAGCGGGACGGTTAAGGCTGAAGCTTTCTTT CASSGTVKAEAFF
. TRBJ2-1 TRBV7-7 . TGTGCTAGCAGCTTAAGGAGTGGCAGAGATTCCTACAATGAGCCGTTCTTC CASSLRSGRDSYNEPFF
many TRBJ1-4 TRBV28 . TGTGCCAGCAGTCTGACCAGGGAAAAACTGTTTTTT CASSLTREKLFF
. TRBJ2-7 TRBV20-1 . TGCAGTGCTAGAGATAAGGGGAGGTCCTACGAGCAGTACTTC CSARDKGRSYEQYF
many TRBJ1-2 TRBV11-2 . TGTGCCAGCAGCCAGGGGTCGCCCCTTTATGGCTACACCTTC CASSQGSPLYGYTF
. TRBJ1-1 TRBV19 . TGTGCCAGGACCAGGGTCGGCACTGAAGCTGTCTTT CARTRVGTEAVF